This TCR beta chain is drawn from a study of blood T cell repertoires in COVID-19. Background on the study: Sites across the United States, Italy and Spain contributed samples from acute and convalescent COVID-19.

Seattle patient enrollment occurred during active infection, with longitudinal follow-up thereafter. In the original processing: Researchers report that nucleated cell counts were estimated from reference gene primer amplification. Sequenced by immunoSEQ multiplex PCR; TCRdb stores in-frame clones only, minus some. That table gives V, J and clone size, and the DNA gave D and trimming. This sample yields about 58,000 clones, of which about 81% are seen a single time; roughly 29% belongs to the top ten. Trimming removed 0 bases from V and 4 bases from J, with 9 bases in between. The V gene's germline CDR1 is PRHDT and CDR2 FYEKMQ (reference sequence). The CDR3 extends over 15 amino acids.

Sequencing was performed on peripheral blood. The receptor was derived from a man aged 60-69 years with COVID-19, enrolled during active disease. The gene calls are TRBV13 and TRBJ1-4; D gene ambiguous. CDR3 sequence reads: CASSLGGSGNEKLFF. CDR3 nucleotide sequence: TGTGCCAGCAGCTTAGGAGGATCGGGTAATGAAAAACTGTTTTTT.